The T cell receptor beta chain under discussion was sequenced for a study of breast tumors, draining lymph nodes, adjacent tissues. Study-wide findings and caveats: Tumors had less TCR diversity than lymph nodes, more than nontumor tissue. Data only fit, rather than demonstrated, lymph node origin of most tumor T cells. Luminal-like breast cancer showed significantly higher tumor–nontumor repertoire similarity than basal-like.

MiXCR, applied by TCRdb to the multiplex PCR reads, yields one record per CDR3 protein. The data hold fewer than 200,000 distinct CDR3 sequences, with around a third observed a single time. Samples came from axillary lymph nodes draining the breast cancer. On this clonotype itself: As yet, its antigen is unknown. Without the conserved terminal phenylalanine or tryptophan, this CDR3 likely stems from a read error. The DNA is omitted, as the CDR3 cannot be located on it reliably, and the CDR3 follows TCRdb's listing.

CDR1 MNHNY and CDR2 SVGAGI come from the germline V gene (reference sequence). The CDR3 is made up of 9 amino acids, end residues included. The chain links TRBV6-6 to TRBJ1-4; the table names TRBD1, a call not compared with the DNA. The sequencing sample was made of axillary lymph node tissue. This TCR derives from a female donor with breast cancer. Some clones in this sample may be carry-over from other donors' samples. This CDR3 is CASRPGTGG.